The clone carrying this T cell receptor (beta chain) showed up just once. This CDR3 is built from 13 residues. V was trimmed by 4 bases and J by 6 bases, leaving 13 bases between them. Germline-derived CDR1 and CDR2 are SGHRS and YFSETQ. This specimen comes from a study of glioma-infiltrating T cells after dendritic cell vaccination. Time point: after dendritic cell vaccination, including at tumor progression/relapse. Generated by immunoSEQ multiplex PCR, the TCRdb table keeps only in-frame clones and is missing some. The table shows around 78,000 clones, with roughly 84% occurring only once. Source: blood, taken after dendritic cell vaccination. The V and J genes are TRBV5-1 and TRBJ1-2; a weak D match, TRBD1 (6 bases). The clonotype comes from a human donor with glioblastoma. The CDR3 protein is CASSQTGRDGYTF. CDR3 sequence (DNA): TGCGCCAGCAGCCAAACAGGGAGGGATGGCTACACCTTC.